Listed below are T cell receptor beta chains from one sample, sequenced in a study of Tregs in tolerant kidney transplant recipients. Clones were read by immunoSEQ multiplex PCR, and TCRdb kept only the in-frame ones, dropping some. Altogether about 69,000 clones are present, around nine tenths being singletons, with the ten largest covering around 0.38%. The sequencing used CD4+ T cells from blood, collected before the transplant. These receptors were collected from a human donor who received a combined kidney and bone marrow transplant. Both conserved end residues are part of each CDR3. D genes are given only for firm matches. Only some rows state a clone size, as once, few, many or a class for expanded clones.

DNA	CDR3	V	J	D	size
TGCGCCAGCAGCCAAGCGACAGTAAAGGACACTGAAGCTTTCTTT	CASSQATVKDTEAFF	TRBV4-3	TRBJ1-1	-	once
TGTGCCAGCAGGGGGGCGGGGGTCGGCCAGCCCCAGCATTTT	CASRGAGVGQPQHF	TRBV28	TRBJ1-5	-	-
TGTGCCAGCAGTTACTCGTACAGGGTTGAAACCCAGTACTTC	CASSYSYRVETQYF	TRBV6-5	TRBJ2-5	-	-
TGTGCCACCTCATGGCAGGGGGTTGGGAACACTGAAGCTTTCTTT	CATSWQGVGNTEAFF	TRBV27	TRBJ1-1	TRBD1	-
TGTGCCAGCAGCGGGACAGACCAAGAGACCCAGTACTTC	CASSGTDQETQYF	TRBV11-2	TRBJ2-5	TRBD1	once
TGCGCCAGCAGTAGACTCGGGACTAGCGACAGCTCCTACAATGAGCAGTTCTTC	CASSRLGTSDSSYNEQFF	TRBV4-1	TRBJ2-1	TRBD2	-
TGTGCCAGCAGCTTAGGGACAGGGAGCAATCAGCCCCAGCATTTT	CASSLGTGSNQPQHF	TRBV7-8	TRBJ1-5	TRBD1	-
TGTGCCAGCAGCGTCTCTCTAGCGGGAGGCTACAATGAGCAGTTCTTC	CASSVSLAGGYNEQFF	TRBV9	TRBJ2-1	TRBD2	-
TGTGCCAGCAGCCCGGGGACTAGCGGGATTGGGTCAGATACGCAGTATTTT	CASSPGTSGIGSDTQYF	TRBV7-2	TRBJ2-3	TRBD2	-
TGTGCCAGCAGTGTTATACAGGGTAAGCAGGGGAACACTGAAGCTTTCTTT	CASSVIQGKQGNTEAFF	TRBV28	TRBJ1-1	-	-
TGTGCCAGTAGAGTGGGGTTCCGGGACAGGGATGCCGGGGAGCTGTTTTTT	CASRVGFRDRDAGELFF	TRBV19	TRBJ2-2	TRBD1	-
TGTGCCAGCAGTCGGGGTAGCGGGACCTACAATGAGCAGTTCTTC	CASSRGSGTYNEQFF	TRBV28	TRBJ2-1	TRBD2	-
TGTGCCAGCAGTTTCGGTCCCGGGACAGGGAAAGACGGCGAAGAGACCCAGTACTTC	CASSFGPGTGKDGEETQYF	TRBV27	TRBJ2-5	TRBD1	-
TGTGCCAGCACCCTTCGCGGGAGCTCCTACAATGAGCAGTTCTTC	CASTLRGSSYNEQFF	TRBV27	TRBJ2-1	TRBD2	-
TGTGCCAGCAGCCGACAGGATGGCTACACCTTC	CASSRQDGYTF	TRBV28	TRBJ1-2	-	-
TGTGCCTGGAGTGGGAAAGCCCGGGACAATCAGCCCCAGCATTTT	CAWSGKARDNQPQHF	TRBV30	TRBJ1-5	-	-
TGTGCCAGCAGCCCAGACATCCGCACAGATACGCAGTATTTT	CASSPDIRTDTQYF	TRBV7-7	TRBJ2-3	-	once
TGTGCCAGCAGCGTCCGGGACTCCGGGAGGGCTAATGAAAAACTGTTTTTT	CASSVRDSGRANEKLFF	TRBV9	TRBJ1-4	-	few
TGTGCCAGCTCACCATCACAGGTCGCGGACGAGCAGTACTTC	CASSPSQVADEQYF	TRBV18	TRBJ2-7	-	-
TGTGCCAGCAAAGGGCAGGGGGAGTATCAGCCCCAGCATTTT	CASKGQGEYQPQHF	TRBV11-3	TRBJ1-5	TRBD1	-
TGCGCCAGCAGCTCGGGACAACCGAACACTGAAGCTTTCTTT	CASSSGQPNTEAFF	TRBV5-1	TRBJ1-1	-	-
TGTGCCAGTAGTAACCAGGACCGGGACAGGGATACCTACGAGCAGTACTTC	CASSNQDRDRDTYEQYF	TRBV19	TRBJ2-7	TRBD1	-
TGTGCCAGCAGCGTAGGTCTAGCGAGTACCTACAATGAGCAGTTCTTC	CASSVGLASTYNEQFF	TRBV9	TRBJ2-1	-	-
TGCGCCAGCAGCCAAGTAGTGGGAGCTAGCGGGAGTTTCTACGAGCAGTACTTC	CASSQVVGASGSFYEQYF	TRBV4-3	TRBJ2-7	TRBD2	-
TGTGCCAGCAGCTTGCGGGTCGGAAACTATGGCTACACCTTC	CASSLRVGNYGYTF	TRBV5-8	TRBJ1-2	-	-
TGTGCCAGCAGTTCCTCCGGGACACCTAGCACAGATACGCAGTATTTT	CASSSSGTPSTDTQYF	TRBV27	TRBJ2-3	-	-
TGTGCCAGCAGCTCGACCGGGGCTGGAAACACCATATATTTT	CASSSTGAGNTIYF	TRBV7-3	TRBJ1-3	-	-
TGCGCCAGCAGCTTGGAACGGACAGTTAACACCGGGGAGCTGTTTTTT	CASSLERTVNTGELFF	TRBV5-1	TRBJ2-2	-	-
TGTGCCAGCAGTCTGACAGGGGGCGCGAATGAAAAACTGTTTTTT	CASSLTGGANEKLFF	TRBV6-6	TRBJ1-4	TRBD1	-
TGTGCCAGCTCACCACCCAGGACGAACACCGGGGAGCTGTTTTTT	CASSPPRTNTGELFF	TRBV18	TRBJ2-2	-	-
TGTGCCAGCAGCGCCATCCTGGGACAGGGGGCCGATAGCTCCTACGAGCAGTACTTC	CASSAILGQGADSSYEQYF	TRBV21-1	TRBJ2-7	-	-
TGTGCCTGGGTCCGGGACAGATCCTACAATGAGCAGTTCTTC	CAWVRDRSYNEQFF	TRBV30	TRBJ2-1	TRBD1	-
TGTGCCAGCAGCCCGAGGACAGGGACGGGACCGATAATCTACGAGCAGTACTTC	CASSPRTGTGPIIYEQYF	TRBV7-9	TRBJ2-7	TRBD1	-
TGTGCCAGCAGCTTAGCGGGGGGTCAGCCCCAGCATTTT	CASSLAGGQPQHF	TRBV7-2	TRBJ1-5	-	-
TGTGCCAGCAGTCTAGGGACAGATCCTCCTCCTACCTATGGCTACACCTTC	CASSLGTDPPPTYGYTF	TRBV28	TRBJ1-2	TRBD1	-
TGTGCCAGCACTCCCAACGGGGACATCCCCTACGAGCAGTACTTC	CASTPNGDIPYEQYF	TRBV28	TRBJ2-7	-	-
TGTGCCAGCAGGGGCGCTACTAGCCCGCCCTGGGAGCAGTACTTC	CASRGATSPPWEQYF	TRBV2	TRBJ2-7	-	-
TGTGCCAGCAGCTTGAGCGGGGCCTCCTACAATGAGCAGTTCTTC	CASSLSGASYNEQFF	TRBV7-9	TRBJ2-1	TRBD2	once
TGTGCCAGCAGTGATGCGGTTTACGAGCAGTACTTC	CASSDAVYEQYF	TRBV25-1	TRBJ2-7	-	once
TGTGCCAGCTCTGCGGGTCTAGCCAAAAACATTCAGTACTTC	CASSAGLAKNIQYF	TRBV9	TRBJ2-4	-	-
TGTGCCAGCGAATGGGCGGGGACTTACGAGCAGTACTTC	CASEWAGTYEQYF	TRBV6-5	TRBJ2-7	-	-
TGTGCCAGCAGCTTAGTAGAGGGGACAGCCAACACCGGGGAGCTGTTTTTT	CASSLVEGTANTGELFF	TRBV7-8	TRBJ2-2	TRBD1	-
TGCAGCGTCATGGCGCTAGCGAAGCCTAACTATGGCTACACCTTC	CSVMALAKPNYGYTF	TRBV29-1	TRBJ1-2	-	-
TGTGCCAGCAGTTACTTCCGGGGCTACGAGCAGTACTTC	CASSYFRGYEQYF	TRBV6-6	TRBJ2-7	-	-
TGCGCCAGCAGCAGGGAAACCAAAAACATTCAGTACTTC	CASSRETKNIQYF	TRBV10-1	TRBJ2-4	-	few
TGTGCCAGCAGCCAAAGAGGGCTCACCGGGGAGCTGTTTTTT	CASSQRGLTGELFF	TRBV14	TRBJ2-2	-	-
TGTGCCAGCAGCTTTCAAGGGACAGGGGTCTACGAGCAGTACTTC	CASSFQGTGVYEQYF	TRBV5-6	TRBJ2-7	TRBD1	-
TGTGCCAGCAGCACACGACAGGTGATGAACACCGGGGAGCTGTTTTTT	CASSTRQVMNTGELFF	TRBV7-8	TRBJ2-2	-	-
TGTGCCAGCAGCCACCGGTCCTCTGGAAACACCATATATTTT	CASSHRSSGNTIYF	TRBV7-9	TRBJ1-3	-	-
TGCGCCAGCAGCTTGGGGGCAGGTACTAACTATGGCTACACCTTC	CASSLGAGTNYGYTF	TRBV5-1	TRBJ1-2	-	-
TGCGCCAGCAGCTTTGGACGCGAGACAGGGGGTTTAGAGACCCAGTACTTC	CASSFGRETGGLETQYF	TRBV5-1	TRBJ2-5	TRBD1	-
TGTGCCAGTAGTATACCGAGCAGGGGTGGGGCCAACGTCCTGACTTTC	CASSIPSRGGANVLTF	TRBV19	TRBJ2-6	-	once
TGCAGCGTGATGTGGACAGGGGGTATTGGCAATCAGCCCCAGCATTTT	CSVMWTGGIGNQPQHF	TRBV29-1	TRBJ1-5	TRBD1	once